A single sample gave rise to the 13 T cell receptor beta chains below, sequenced in a study of PD-L1 blockade in urothelial cancer. Method: immunoSEQ multiplex PCR; TCRdb's copy keeps in-frame clones and lacks some. The sample includes 72,000 or so clones, about 86% of them seen just once. Documented time point: pretreatment peripheral blood. The input for sequencing was PBMCs, taken around atezolizumab (anti-PD-L1) treatment. These receptors all stem from a man aged 55-75 years with urothelial cancer.

This sequence joins TRBV7-2 and TRBJ2-5; 8 bases line up with TRBD2. Losses at the gene ends were 0 bases for V and 2 bases for J; bases not matched to a gene: 11. Germline CDR1 reads SGHTA; CDR2 reads FQGNSA. CDR3 length: 18 residues. The CDR3 here is CASSLAPLRGAGQETQYF. CDR3 nucleotides: TGTGCCAGCAGCTTAGCGCCCCTGCGGGGGGCGGGGCAAGAGACCCAGTACTTC.

The genes are TRBV7-8 and TRBJ1-1; D may be TRBD1 (5 bases). From germline, CDR1 is SGHVS and CDR2 FQNEAQ. The CDR3 consists of 14 residues. Trimming removed 1 base at V and 4 bases at J, with 10 bases between. The CDR3 loop is CASSLDQGVTEAFF. CDR3 DNA sequence: TGTGCCAGCAGCTTAGATCAGGGCGTCACTGAAGCTTTCTTT.

The chain is built from TRBV4-2 and TRBJ1-2; D is perhaps TRBD1 (6 bases). V was cut by 11 bases and J by 4 bases, with 20 bases left in between. Germline V gene lookup returns CDR1 LGHNA and CDR2 YNFKEQ. This CDR3 has 14 residues. CDR3 protein: CASQPGRGAYGYTF. CDR3 DNA sequence: TGTGCCTCCCAGCCTGGGCGGGGGGCCTATGGCTACACCTTC.

This clone came up a few times. This chain connects TRBV5-1 to TRBJ2-7, with a tentative D call TRBD2 (6 bases). Between the trimmed V and J ends, which lost 5 bases and 2 bases, there was a span of 14 bases. This CDR3 spans 14 amino acids. CDR1 SGHRS and CDR2 YFSETQ come from the germline V gene. The CDR3 DNA sequence: TGCGCCAGCAGGTTAGAAGCGGGTCCCTACGAGCAGTACTTC. Protein product: CASRLEAGPYEQYF.

This chain connects TRBV20-1 to TRBJ1-1, with D possibly matching TRBD1 (6 bases). This CDR3 has 10 amino acids. Per germline, CDR1 DFQATT and CDR2 SNEGSKA (reference sequence). The chain's CDR3 is CSSTGAEAFF. Written as DNA, the CDR3 is TGCAGCTCGACAGGCGCTGAAGCTTTCTTT.

The rearrangement uses TRBV15 and TRBJ2-1; 7 bases map to TRBD2. The V segment lost 4 bases and the J segment 3 bases; nucleotides outside the gene matches: 6. The CDR3 sequence is 15 residues long. From germline, CDR1 is LNHNV and CDR2 YYDKDF (reference sequence). The DNA of the CDR3 is TGTGCCACCAGCAAGCGAGCGGGGCTCTACAATGAGCAGTTCTTC. As protein: CATSKRAGLYNEQFF.

The rearrangement links TRBV11-3 to TRBJ2-2; D might be TRBD1 (5 bases). The V gene's germline CDR1 is SGHNT and CDR2 YENEEA. Trimming pared 1 base from V and 4 bases from J, leaving 10 bases between. CDR3 length: 15 residues. CDR3 nucleotides: TGTGCCAGCAGCTTAGGAAGGGGTCCCACCGGGGAGCTGTTTTTT. Protein sequence: CASSLGRGPTGELFF.

The table lists this clone with a count of one. The J gene is TRBJ1-5, the V gene TRBV5-1; 7 bases align to TRBD1. The germline V gene encodes CDR1 SGHRS and CDR2 YFSETQ. The CDR3 contains 17 residues. Germline trimming cut 5 bases from V and 0 bases from J; bases unmatched to any gene: 11. CDR3: CASRGGQVIYSNQPQHF. CDR3 nucleotides: TGCGCCAGCAGGGGTGGACAGGTTATCTATAGCAATCAGCCCCAGCATTTT.

In DNA form, the CDR3 reads TGCGCCAGCAGCTTGCACTCGGGGTCCTATGGCTACACCTTC. Translation gives CASSLHSGSYGYTF. J is TRBJ1-2 and V is TRBV5-1, with D uncertain. This CDR3 is 14 amino acids long. Germline CDR1 is SGHRS and CDR2 is YFSETQ. V was pared by 1 base and J by 4 bases, with 11 bases between.

This chain links TRBV2 with TRBJ1-2, with 9 bases matching TRBD1. Trimming removed 6 bases from V and 7 bases from J; junction bases left unmatched: 6. Per the germline V gene, CDR1 is SNHLY and CDR2 is FYNNEI. This CDR3 is 13 amino acids long. CDR3 amino acids: CASRGGQGPGYTF. In DNA form, the CDR3 reads TGTGCCAGCAGGGGAGGACAGGGGCCTGGCTACACCTTC.

The chain is built from TRBV5-1 and TRBJ1-2; 7 bases map to TRBD1. The CDR3 is made up of 13 amino acids. The junction had 0 bases not matched to a gene; V was cut back by 4 bases and J by 0 bases. In germline, CDR1 is SGHRS, CDR2 YFSETQ. The CDR3 here is CASSGTANYGYTF. Here the CDR3 DNA reads TGCGCCAGCAGCGGGACAGCTAACTATGGCTACACCTTC.

This clone was observed a handful of times. The CDR3 DNA reads as TGTGCCAGCAAAGCGGGGGGCCGGGGCACAGATACGCAGTATTTT. Translation gives CASKAGGRGTDTQYF. The rearrangement links TRBV6-5 to TRBJ2-3; 9 bases are a match to TRBD2. Trimming took 7 bases from V and 1 from J; bases not matched to a gene: 6. Germline V lookup: CDR1 MNHEY, CDR2 SVGAGI. This CDR3 is built from 15 residues.

V usage is TRBV6-1 and J usage is TRBJ2-1, with D maybe TRBD2 (5 bases). CDR1 MNHNS and CDR2 SASEGT come from the germline V gene. The CDR3 consists of 16 residues. V was pared by 4 bases and J by 0 bases, with 13 bases between. CDR3 protein: CASSASRGSSYNEQFF. CDR3 nucleotides: TGTGCCAGCAGTGCGTCCCGAGGGAGCTCCTACAATGAGCAGTTCTTC.